This TCR beta chain was sequenced during a study of cytomegalovirus exposure and HLA in healthy donors. Broader study findings: Solely CMV serostatus was available to characterize immune exposure. Follow-up analysis found HLA locus-dependent TCR association rates, highest for DRB1 and lowest for HLA-C.

Remarks on this clone: Its specificity is unknown.

Vbeta (60) and Jbeta (13) primers were used in the PCR. Only in-frame clones appear in the TCRdb table, and some are missing; sequencing was by immunoSEQ multiplex PCR. The sample records 110,000 or so clones, roughly two thirds being singletons. Nominal health characterized the donors when sampled, though unrecorded immune exposures were likely. The sequenced material came from PBMCs. The receptor was isolated from a man between 40 and 49 years old in good health and CMV-seronegative.

The CDR3 spells CASSIEVAKTYEQYF. The CDR3 nucleotides are TGTGCCAGTAGTATAGAGGTCGCTAAAACCTACGAGCAGTACTTC. The rearrangement links TRBV19 to TRBJ2-7; D gene unclear. Germline V CDR1 and CDR2: LNHDA, SQIVND (reference sequence). The CDR3 covers 15 residues. V lost 0 bases and J lost 2, with 11 bases in between.